Listed below are T cell receptor beta chains from one sample, sequenced in a study of blood T cells in healthy people across ages. TCRdb used MiXCR to reprocess the 5' RACE reads, holding one entry per CDR3 protein. This repertoire shows roughly 1.6 million distinct CDR3 sequences, about 32% found once; its top ten account for about 10%. What was sequenced was blood. All receptors come from a woman aged 30 to 39 in good health. Each CDR3 is given with its conserved first and last residue. A D gene is named only where the DNA matches it firmly. Where a row states a size, it is once, few, many or the class of an expanded clone; other rows omit it.

clone size | J gene | D gene | V gene | CDR3 DNA | CDR3 protein
NA | TRBJ2-2 | NA | TRBV20-1 | TGCAGTGCTAGGCCTATCACTGCGGCGAACACCGGGGAGCTGTTTTTT | CSARPITAANTGELFF
few | TRBJ1-1 | NA | TRBV6-1 | TGTGCCAGCAGTGAAATGGGCAGGGGGAACACTGAAGCTTTCTTT | CASSEMGRGNTEAFF
few | TRBJ1-2 | NA | TRBV6-1 | TGTGCCAGCGCCTCGGCAGCTAGCTATGGCTACACCTTC | CASASAASYGYTF
NA | TRBJ2-7 | TRBD2 | TRBV5-1 | TGCGCCAGCAGGCTAGCGGGGGGTTCCCTCTACGAGCAGTACTTC | CASRLAGGSLYEQYF
NA | TRBJ2-7 | TRBD2 | TRBV5-4 | TGTGCCAGCAGCCCCTGGACTAGCGGGGGGCCCACCTACGAGCAGTACTTC | CASSPWTSGGPTYEQYF
few | TRBJ1-5 | NA | TRBV6-1 | TGTGCCAGCAGTGAAGGATATCAGCCCCAGCATTTT | CASSEGYQPQHF
few | TRBJ1-5 | NA | TRBV12-3/TRBV12-4 | TGTGCCAGCAGTCGAAGGACAGCTTATAGCAATCAGCCCCAGCATTTT | CASSRRTAYSNQPQHF
NA | TRBJ2-2 | NA | TRBV3-1 | TGTGCCAGCAGCCTCACGGGAGGGGGCGCTGAGGGAACCGGGGAGCTGTTTTTT | CASSLTGGGAEGTGELFF
NA | TRBJ2-5 | NA | TRBV7-2 | TGTGCCAGCAGCTCAAATCGACCGGGCCAAGCAGTCGAAGAGACCCAGTACTTC | CASSSNRPGQAVEETQYF
NA | TRBJ1-1 | NA | TRBV3-1 | TGTGCCAGCAGCCAGGCAAACAGGGAGGGGACTGAAGCTTTCTTT | CASSQANREGTEAFF
few | TRBJ1-6 | NA | TRBV27 | TGTGCCAGCAGCAAAGGGCGGGGCCTCGGTTCACCCCTCCACTTT | CASSKGRGLGSPLHF